The T cell receptor (beta chain) described here comes from a study of early stage breast cancer tumors (dated by TCRdb to 2016 to 2017). Regarding the research as a whole: Of the roughly 17 invasive breast tumors, 12 to 13 were found to be estrogen receptor-positive, progesterone receptor-positive and HER2-negative. A read coverage of roughly 10-fold per sample was achieved on average. Of the roughly 12 ER+/PR+/HER2- tumors, eight were classified as invasive ductal carcinomas and four as invasive lobular carcinomas. The samples as a whole yielded under 3,500,000 detected templates, corresponding to over a million unique clonotypes.

Each sample was amplified in two independent genomic DNA replicates, using about 0.45 ug for blood and around 1.5 ug for tumor or normal breast. TCRB sequencing of genomic DNA was carried out with the ImmunoSeq Intro kit according to the manufacturer's instructions. The multiplex PCR ran for about 31 cycles using proprietary primers and spike-in control sequences for absolute quantification. An 87-bp fragment spanning the CDR3 and flanking V and J genes was sequenced with single-end 150-bp reads. Each lane of an Illumina MiSeq running version 3.0 chemistry carried seven multiplexed samples, with two replicates apiece. The original pipeline was this. The vendor's proprietary pipeline handled the raw data processing, merging both replicates into a single result for each sample. Productive rearrangements sharing the V-gene family, CDR3 amino acid sequence and J-gene segment were defined as clonotypes. Clonality was calculated as 1 minus the normalized Shannon entropy (Pielou evenness) of TCRB abundances. To estimate T cell density, the total number of templates was divided by the number of input cells, which was inferred from the amount of DNA input. Recon, run with its default parameters, was used to estimate overall repertoire diversity and clonality. Clonotypes with over 0.1% abundance in tumor and at least 32-fold higher abundance in tumor than in normal breast were defined as tumor-enriched. TCRdb's version of the immuneACCESS table is confined to in-frame rearrangements and falls short of the full clone set. An unresolved V gene accounts for under half of the shortfall where checked; the remainder is of unknown origin. V and J calls and clone size follow that table, whereas D and trimming were derived from the DNA. The sample table records 3,500 or so clones; almost 65% of these occur just once. About 15% of the sample goes to the ten largest clones.

Summary of the overall study and its limitations: Compared with adjacent normal breast tissue, tumors had higher clonality and 2 to 3-fold greater T cell density. Because the cohort was small, a breakdown by tumor subtype could not be done. Repertoires from blood resembled normal breast more closely than tumor, and using blood as a reference for each tissue separated tumor from normal in about 90% of the 16 patients. Bulk genomic DNA sequencing of unsorted cells missed chain pairing and functional markers such as CD4, CD8 and FOXP3. Enriched TCRB sequences shared across patients were mostly commonly generated sequences, unlikely to play an important role in the tumor microenvironment.

Dicing about 19-50 mg of tumor tissue typically gave a DNA yield of more than 2.5 ug. The study profiled bulk TCR beta-chain repertoires in matched peripheral blood, tumor and adjacent normal breast tissue taken from some 17 patients with early-stage breast cancer. Once resection was done, tumor tissue identified by eye was cut out and put into prechilled RNAlater. Using a TissueLyser II, about 18-50 mg of tumor tissue was diced and homogenized in RLTplus buffer with beta-mercaptoethanol and antifoaming agent. The Qiagen AllPrep DNA/RNA Mini kit was used to extract genomic DNA. The CDR3 contains 13 residues, cysteine and phenylalanine counted. Only the CDR3 part of the read is kept: 39 bases, read in frame from the first base. Trimming takes 2 bases from V and 9 bases from J, and the germline ends sit 13 bases apart. Sequences MNHNS (CDR1) and SASEGT (CDR2) are obtained from the germline V gene. To note about this clone: Its antigen is unknown. No much larger clonotype is one base removed from it; base qualities were not supplied.

The sequence is built from TRBV6-1 and TRBJ2-5, with no confidently assigned D gene. Material: breast tumor tissue. The sequence came from a person in their 40s with breast cancer. The CDR3 sequence is CASSELLLGAQYF. The DNA is as follows: TGTGCCAGCAGTGAACTTCTGCTCGGAGCCCAGTACTTC.